These T cell receptor beta chains were read from a single sample in a study of blood T cells in healthy people across ages. TCRdb independently ran MiXCR on the 5' RACE reads; one entry per CDR3 protein. The sample has some 1.5 million distinct CDR3 sequences, 35% to 45% seen once. Sequenced input: blood. The receptors here all came from a woman younger than 35 in good health. Both conserved end residues are part of each CDR3. D genes are given only for firm matches. Clone size is stated in some rows and not others, as once, few, many or a class when expanded.

j_gene: TRBJ1-6
abundance: once
d_gene: .
v_gene: TRBV27
CDR3aa: CASSIGQYNSPLHF

j_gene: TRBJ2-1
abundance: many
d_gene: TRBD2
v_gene: TRBV7-7
CDR3aa: CASSTGLAGGDNEQFF

j_gene: TRBJ2-1
abundance: .
d_gene: .
v_gene: TRBV20-1
CDR3aa: CSASGTSRDERFF

j_gene: TRBJ2-7
abundance: many
d_gene: .
v_gene: TRBV7-2
CDR3aa: CASSFHYEQYF

j_gene: TRBJ2-7
abundance: .
d_gene: .
v_gene: TRBV25-1
CDR3aa: CAGSEYDWEGQYF

j_gene: TRBJ2-7
abundance: few
d_gene: .
v_gene: TRBV24-1
CDR3aa: CATSDGSGYEQYF

j_gene: TRBJ1-1
abundance: few
d_gene: .
v_gene: TRBV5-1
CDR3aa: CASSLASRRNTEAFF

j_gene: TRBJ1-1
abundance: .
d_gene: .
v_gene: TRBV6-6
CDR3aa: CASTPRGLGGEAFF

j_gene: TRBJ2-5
abundance: .
d_gene: TRBD1
v_gene: TRBV12-5
CDR3aa: CASGLVLDRGRVNEQYF

j_gene: TRBJ1-2
abundance: few
d_gene: TRBD1
v_gene: TRBV20-1
CDR3aa: CSAGRRGGAFYGYTF

j_gene: TRBJ2-1
abundance: few
d_gene: .
v_gene: TRBV9
CDR3aa: CASSEGSVIYNEQFF

j_gene: .
abundance: .
d_gene: .
v_gene: TRBV2
CDR3aa: CASKRSETKAYNEQYF

j_gene: .
abundance: .
d_gene: TRBD2
v_gene: TRBV12-3/TRBV12-4
CDR3aa: CASSRLAGVSHEQYF

j_gene: TRBJ2-7
abundance: .
d_gene: TRBD1
v_gene: TRBV10-3
CDR3aa: CAISEALTGPYEQYF

j_gene: TRBJ2-6
abundance: few
d_gene: .
v_gene: TRBV29-1
CDR3aa: CSVVDEGTLSGANVLTF

j_gene: TRBJ2-7
abundance: many
d_gene: .
v_gene: TRBV7-8
CDR3aa: CASSLGPSVLYEQYF

j_gene: TRBJ1-1
abundance: .
d_gene: .
v_gene: TRBV10-3
CDR3aa: CAMGGTRTAEAFF

j_gene: TRBJ1-5
abundance: .
d_gene: .
v_gene: TRBV4-1
CDR3aa: CASSQDRAPNQPQHF

j_gene: TRBJ2-2
abundance: .
d_gene: TRBD1
v_gene: TRBV5-1
CDR3aa: CASSYRDSHTGELFF

j_gene: TRBJ1-2
abundance: .
d_gene: .
v_gene: TRBV20-1
CDR3aa: CSARAPPGYTF

j_gene: TRBJ1-2
abundance: .
d_gene: .
v_gene: TRBV12-3/TRBV12-4
CDR3aa: CASRTRYYGYTF

j_gene: TRBJ1-4
abundance: few
d_gene: .
v_gene: TRBV6-6
CDR3aa: CASSYRGYLDEKLFF

j_gene: TRBJ2-1
abundance: few
d_gene: TRBD2
v_gene: TRBV29-1
CDR3aa: CSVWGLAGGINNEQFF

j_gene: TRBJ1-5
abundance: .
d_gene: TRBD1
v_gene: TRBV7-6
CDR3aa: CASSPTGQGDQPQHF

j_gene: TRBJ2-2
abundance: many
d_gene: .
v_gene: TRBV30
CDR3aa: CAWSGGNTGELFF

j_gene: TRBJ2-3
abundance: .
d_gene: TRBD2
v_gene: TRBV7-2
CDR3aa: CASSFGTSGGGYTQYF

j_gene: TRBJ2-3
abundance: few
d_gene: TRBD2
v_gene: TRBV6-6
CDR3aa: CASSSGLAGADTQYF

j_gene: TRBJ1-4
abundance: few
d_gene: .
v_gene: TRBV29-1
CDR3aa: CSVLLPTNEKLFF

j_gene: TRBJ1-5
abundance: .
d_gene: .
v_gene: TRBV3-1
CDR3aa: CASSQGGGAWQPQHF

j_gene: TRBJ1-5
abundance: few
d_gene: .
v_gene: TRBV7-9
CDR3aa: CASSAGSSNQPQHF

j_gene: TRBJ2-5
abundance: .
d_gene: TRBD2
v_gene: TRBV12-3/TRBV12-4
CDR3aa: CASSLSGGGQETQYF

j_gene: TRBJ2-7
abundance: few
d_gene: .
v_gene: TRBV27
CDR3aa: CASSSLCRSYEQYF

j_gene: TRBJ2-1
abundance: .
d_gene: TRBD1
v_gene: TRBV27
CDR3aa: CASSSPGTGRDNEQFF

j_gene: TRBJ1-1
abundance: .
d_gene: TRBD1
v_gene: TRBV6-1
CDR3aa: CASSTQGRTEAFF

j_gene: TRBJ1-1
abundance: .
d_gene: .
v_gene: TRBV4-1
CDR3aa: CASSQDTGAANTEAFF

j_gene: TRBJ2-3
abundance: .
d_gene: .
v_gene: TRBV20-1
CDR3aa: CSAPRSAGADTQYF

j_gene: TRBJ2-3
abundance: .
d_gene: TRBD2
v_gene: TRBV12-3/TRBV12-4
CDR3aa: CASSLLAGYFTDTQYF

j_gene: TRBJ2-7
abundance: .
d_gene: .
v_gene: TRBV3-1
CDR3aa: CASSQAFSYEQYF

j_gene: TRBJ2-7
abundance: few
d_gene: TRBD2
v_gene: TRBV5-1
CDR3aa: CASTNGTSGRNEQYF

j_gene: TRBJ2-3
abundance: .
d_gene: TRBD1
v_gene: TRBV2
CDR3aa: CASPDRNTDTQYF

j_gene: TRBJ1-6
abundance: .
d_gene: .
v_gene: TRBV6-2/TRBV6-3
CDR3aa: CASSTTSGTDFGSPLHF

j_gene: TRBJ2-1
abundance: .
d_gene: .
v_gene: TRBV20-1
CDR3aa: CSARLKSTGHYQFF

j_gene: TRBJ1-4
abundance: .
d_gene: .
v_gene: TRBV2
CDR3aa: CASNVQGGGEKLFF

j_gene: TRBJ1-2
abundance: .
d_gene: .
v_gene: TRBV20-1
CDR3aa: CSAASIGYTF

j_gene: TRBJ2-3
abundance: few
d_gene: TRBD2
v_gene: TRBV7-8
CDR3aa: CASMTSGRNRRTTDTQYF